This is a list of T cell receptor beta chains from one sample in a study of blood T cell repertoires in COVID-19. Using immunoSEQ multiplex PCR, the repertoire was profiled, and TCRdb retains in-frame clones only, with some absent. The sample has around 130,000 clones, 84% seen once. Source material: peripheral blood. The receptors were sampled from a man younger than 45 with COVID-19, enrolled during active disease. The CDR3 runs from the conserved cysteine through the conserved F or W. D genes are given only for firm matches. Not all rows give a size; the values are once, few, many and, for expanded clones, a class.

TRBD1,TRBJ1-1,-,TRBV6-5,CASIPGGTGASEAFF,TGTGCCAGCATTCCGGGGGGGACAGGGGCCTCTGAAGCTTTCTTT
TRBD1,TRBJ2-7,-,TRBV18,CASSPGQNKAIEQYF,TGTGCCAGCTCACCGGGACAGAATAAGGCTATTGAGCAGTACTTC
-,TRBJ2-3,-,TRBV4-3,CASSPLAEGTDTQYF,TGCGCCAGCAGCCCCCTCGCGGAGGGGACAGATACGCAGTATTTT
-,TRBJ2-3,once,TRBV29-1,CSVGRDLHTQYF,TGCAGCGTTGGGAGGGACCTCCATACGCAGTATTTT
-,TRBJ2-7,-,TRBV5-5,CASSRPGHSYEQYF,TGTGCCAGCAGCCGGCCGGGACACTCCTACGAGCAGTACTTC
-,TRBJ2-1,-,TRBV4-2,CASSQMGIRDSQFF,TGTGCCAGCAGCCAAATGGGGATCCGGGACTCACAGTTCTTC
TRBD1,TRBJ1-2,-,TRBV5-1,CASSFGQGGNYGYTF,TGCGCCAGCAGCTTCGGACAGGGGGGGAACTATGGCTACACCTTC
TRBD1,TRBJ1-1,-,TRBV18,CASRQGLETEAFF,TGTGCCAGCAGACAGGGGCTGGAGACTGAAGCTTTCTTT
-,TRBJ1-1,once,TRBV11-2,CASDYVRGTEAFF,TGTGCCAGCGATTATGTTCGGGGCACTGAAGCTTTCTTT
-,TRBJ2-7,-,TRBV30,CAWSRSTSGFYEQYF,TGTGCCTGGAGTCGTTCCACGTCGGGGTTCTACGAGCAGTACTTC
TRBD2,TRBJ2-6,-,TRBV6-1,CASSSGGSGANVLTF,TGTGCCAGCAGTAGCGGGGGCTCTGGGGCCAACGTCCTGACTTTC
-,TRBJ1-5,once,TRBV28,CASSLWADSNQPQHF,TGTGCCAGCAGTTTATGGGCAGATAGCAATCAGCCCCAGCATTTT
TRBD1,TRBJ1-1,-,TRBV30,CAWSRDRGSTEAFF,TGTGCCTGGAGTCGGGACAGGGGTAGCACTGAAGCTTTCTTT
TRBD1,TRBJ2-2,-,TRBV11-2,CASSLTGGKATGELFF,TGTGCCAGCAGCTTAACAGGGGGCAAGGCCACCGGGGAGCTGTTTTTT
TRBD1,TRBJ2-7,-,TRBV7-8,CASSAQAGGYEQYF,TGTGCCAGCAGCGCACAAGCAGGGGGCTACGAGCAGTACTTC
-,TRBJ2-7,-,TRBV7-2,CASKKGGSYEQYF,TGTGCCAGCAAGAAAGGGGGCTCCTACGAGCAGTACTTC
-,TRBJ2-7,-,TRBV12-3/TRBV12-4,CASTSDLSYEQYF,TGTGCCAGCACCTCGGACTTATCCTACGAGCAGTACTTC
-,TRBJ2-2,many,TRBV6-4,CASSAGAGELFF,TGTGCCAGCAGTGCGGGAGCCGGGGAGCTGTTTTTT
-,TRBJ2-2,-,TRBV30,CAWSGSSIGELFF,TGTGCCTGGAGTGGGTCTAGTATCGGGGAGCTGTTTTTT
-,TRBJ1-2,-,TRBV7-2,CASSLGLTLEYGYTF,TGTGCCAGCAGCTTAGGTTTGACATTGGAATATGGCTACACCTTC
TRBD1,TRBJ2-7,-,TRBV6-5,CASSYSEGQGAYEQYF,TGTGCCAGCAGTTACTCTGAGGGACAGGGGGCCTACGAGCAGTACTTC
TRBD1,TRBJ2-1,-,TRBV11-1,CASSPPGTGLYNEQFF,TGTGCCAGCAGCCCACCCGGGACAGGCCTCTACAATGAGCAGTTCTTC
TRBD2,TRBJ2-7,-,TRBV10-1,CASSPGTSTYEQYF,TGCGCCAGCAGCCCCGGGACTAGCACCTACGAGCAGTACTTC
-,TRBJ2-7,-,TRBV29-1,CSVVGERYYEQYF,TGCAGCGTTGTTGGGGAGAGGTACTACGAGCAGTACTTC
-,TRBJ2-7,few,TRBV7-3,CASSPDDSSYEQYF,TGTGCCAGCAGCCCCGATGATAGCTCCTACGAGCAGTACTTC
-,TRBJ2-3,-,TRBV3-1/TRBV3-2,CASSQDPERRTDTQYF,TGTGCCAGCAGCCAAGATCCGGAGCGACGCACAGATACGCAGTATTTT
-,TRBJ2-1,-,TRBV6-5,CASSLTNSREQFF,TGTGCCAGCAGCCTAACCAACAGTCGTGAGCAGTTCTTC
-,TRBJ1-6,-,TRBV28,CASKNTGLTSNSPLHF,TGTGCCAGCAAAAACACGGGACTGACGTCTAATTCACCCCTCCACTTT
TRBD1,TRBJ1-4,once,TRBV2,CASSAGDRGQANEKLFF,TGTGCCAGCAGTGCCGGGGACAGGGGGCAGGCTAATGAAAAACTGTTTTTT
TRBD1,TRBJ1-1,-,TRBV28,CASRSQGAGATEAFF,TGTGCCAGCAGATCTCAGGGGGCGGGGGCCACTGAAGCTTTCTTT
TRBD1,TRBJ1-2,-,TRBV5-6,CASSLINRGRYGYTF,TGTGCCAGCAGCTTGATTAACAGGGGAAGGTATGGCTACACCTTC
-,TRBJ1-2,-,TRBV6-5,CASRDSGKGYTF,TGTGCCAGCAGGGATTCAGGGAAGGGCTACACCTTC
-,TRBJ2-6,-,TRBV5-1,CASSLGGSGANVLTF,TGCGCCAGCAGCTTGGGCGGTTCTGGGGCCAACGTCCTGACTTTC
-,TRBJ1-6,-,TRBV18,CASSLDRPNSYNSPLHF,TGTGCCAGCTCACTCGACCGCCCGAACAGCTATAATTCACCCCTCCACTTT
TRBD2,TRBJ2-5,-,TRBV24-1,CALINGGKQETQYF,TGTGCCTTAATAAACGGGGGGAAGCAAGAGACCCAGTACTTC
-,TRBJ1-2,-,TRBV14,CASSPRGSGGYTF,TGTGCCAGCAGCCCTCGGGGGTCTGGCGGCTACACCTTC
TRBD2,TRBJ2-1,once,TRBV29-1,CSVARLAAENEQFF,TGCAGCGTTGCCCGACTAGCGGCCGAGAATGAGCAGTTCTTC
-,TRBJ2-1,-,TRBV13,CASSSSMTGRSGEQFF,TGTGCCAGCAGCTCCTCCATGACAGGTAGATCGGGTGAGCAGTTCTTC
TRBD1,TRBJ1-1,-,TRBV7-9,CASSLVTGRAFF,TGTGCCAGCAGCTTAGTGACAGGGCGTGCTTTCTTT